Reported below is one TCR beta chain. Antigen: not known. The sample originates from a study of CD8 T cells in ankylosing spondylitis. General study points: Within ankylosing spondylitis blood, a TCR beta motif made up of under 10 highly homologous variants appeared to be characteristic. Enrichment of disease-linked clones was reportedly significant in matched ankylosing spondylitis synovial fluid. Some motif variants were previously reported in reactive arthritis synovial fluid and blood.

V lost 4 bases, J lost 8 bases, and 7 bases lay in between. Looked up from germline, CDR1 is SGHRS and CDR2 is YFSETQ. The CDR3 has 11 residues. TCR beta libraries were made by quantitative 5'-RACE with molecular barcodes. Using its own MiXCR run on the 5' RACE reads, TCRdb lists one record per CDR3 protein. The table records 350,000 or so distinct CDR3 sequences, under 14% of them present only once. The TCR originated in a female donor with ankylosing spondylitis or in good health (not recorded which). This sequence joins TRBV5-1 and TRBJ2-1, with D unresolved. Material for sequencing was blood, either unsorted or a sorted T cell fraction (not recorded which). The CDR3 is CASSMEYEQFF. CDR3 in DNA: TGCGCCAGCAGCATGGAGTATGAGCAGTTCTTC.